This note documents a single T cell receptor beta chain sequence. Its antigen is still unknown. This record comes from a study of T cell responses to AZD1222 COVID-19 vaccine. Sequencing used immunoSEQ multiplex PCR; TCRdb keeps in-frame clones, though not all of them. The sample lists some 96,000 clones, about 90% occurring once. The CDR3 covers 16 residues. Germline CDR1 and CDR2: MDHEN and SYDVKM. The V segment lost 6 bases and the J segment 1 base; nucleotides outside the gene matches: 7. Broader study findings: Two doses of AZD1222 preceded a rise in Spike-specific TCR breadth and depth. At 160-218 and 743-854, vaccine-associated CD4 TCRs were dominant, and they spanned spike.

The source was peripheral blood, collected on day 0 of MenACWY control vaccination. The chain joins TRBV28 to TRBJ1-5; 9 nucleotides align to TRBD1. The sequence was collected from an adult in good health. CDR3 residues: CASRVTGGWSNQPQHF. The DNA of the CDR3 is TGTGCCAGCAGAGTAACAGGGGGCTGGAGCAATCAGCCCCAGCATTTT. The complete variable domain, with remaining parts taken from reference TRBV28 and TRBJ1-5, reads DVKVTQSSRYLVKRTGEKVFLECVQDMDHENMFWYRQDPGLGLRLIYFSYDVKMKEKGDIPEGYSVSREKKERFSLILESASTNQTSMYLCASRVTGGWSNQPQHFGDGTRLSIL.